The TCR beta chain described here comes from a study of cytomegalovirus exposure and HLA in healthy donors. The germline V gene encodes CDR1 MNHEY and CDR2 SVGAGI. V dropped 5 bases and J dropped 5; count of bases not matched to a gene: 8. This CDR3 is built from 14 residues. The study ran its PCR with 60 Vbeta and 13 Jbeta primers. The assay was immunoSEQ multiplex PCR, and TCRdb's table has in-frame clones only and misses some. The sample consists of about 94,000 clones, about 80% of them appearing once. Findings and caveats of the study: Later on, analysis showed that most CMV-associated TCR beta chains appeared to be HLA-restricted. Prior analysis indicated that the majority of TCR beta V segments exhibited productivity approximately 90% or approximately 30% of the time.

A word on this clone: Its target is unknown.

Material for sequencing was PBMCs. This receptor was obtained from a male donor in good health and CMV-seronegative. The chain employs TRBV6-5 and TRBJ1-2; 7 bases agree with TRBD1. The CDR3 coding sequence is TGTGCCAGCAGTGCCCCAGGGGGTTTATATGGCTACACCTTC. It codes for CASSAPGGLYGYTF.